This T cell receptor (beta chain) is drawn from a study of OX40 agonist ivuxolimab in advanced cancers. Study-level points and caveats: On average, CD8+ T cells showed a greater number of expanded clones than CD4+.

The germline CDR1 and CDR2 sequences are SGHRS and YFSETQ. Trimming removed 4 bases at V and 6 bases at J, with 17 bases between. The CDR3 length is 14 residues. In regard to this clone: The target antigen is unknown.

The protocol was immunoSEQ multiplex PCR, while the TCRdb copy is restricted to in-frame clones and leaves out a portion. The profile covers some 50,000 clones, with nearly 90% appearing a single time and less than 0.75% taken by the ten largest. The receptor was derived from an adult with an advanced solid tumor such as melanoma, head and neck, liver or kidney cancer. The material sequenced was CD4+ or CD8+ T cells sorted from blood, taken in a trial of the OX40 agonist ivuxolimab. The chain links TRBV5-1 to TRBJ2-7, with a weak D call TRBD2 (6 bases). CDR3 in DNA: TGCGCCAGCAGCCCGGGACTCGTCTCCCTCGAGCAGTACTTC. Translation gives CASSPGLVSLEQYF.